A selection of T cell receptor beta chains follows, all from one sample in a study of cytomegalovirus exposure and HLA in healthy donors. The protocol was immunoSEQ multiplex PCR, while the TCRdb copy is restricted to in-frame clones and leaves out a portion. Its table lists 35,000 to 45,000 clones. Sequencing was done on a sample of PBMCs. These receptors all stem from a man in his forties in good health and CMV-seropositive. Both conserved end residues are part of each CDR3. D genes are given only for firm matches.

TRBD2,TRBV4-1,TRBJ2-7,CASSPRRGSGRWYEQYF,TGCGCCAGCAGCCCCCGAAGGGGTAGCGGGAGGTGGTACGAGCAGTACTTC
TRBD2,TRBV7-2,TRBJ2-1,CASSLVSLAGLSSYNEQFF,TGTGCCAGCAGCTTAGTGTCTCTAGCGGGGCTGAGCTCCTACAATGAGCAGTTCTTC
TRBD1,TRBV19,TRBJ1-4,CASSPRDSNEKLFF,TGTGCCAGTAGTCCCCGGGACAGTAATGAAAAACTGTTTTTT
TRBD2,TRBV7-3,TRBJ2-6,CASSLTSGSSGANVLTF,TGTGCCAGCAGCTTAACTAGCGGGAGCTCTGGGGCCAACGTCCTGACTTTC
.,TRBV5-3,TRBJ2-7,CARSPDGGTGEQYF,TGTGCCAGAAGCCCGGATGGGGGGACCGGGGAGCAGTACTTC
.,TRBV5-1,TRBJ1-1,CASSPSPITGPEAFF,TGCGCCAGCAGCCCCTCCCCGATAACAGGGCCCGAAGCTTTCTTT
TRBD1,TRBV7-9,TRBJ2-3,CASSLGTGGHTDTQYF,TGTGCCAGCAGCTTAGGGACAGGGGGACACACAGATACGCAGTATTTT
TRBD1,TRBV19,TRBJ2-7,CASREDRGNEQYF,TGTGCCAGTAGGGAGGACAGGGGTAACGAGCAGTACTTC
.,TRBV6-4,TRBJ2-6,CASSEGGSGANVLTF,TGTGCCAGCAGTGAAGGGGGCTCTGGGGCCAACGTCCTGACTTTC
.,TRBV18,TRBJ2-7,CASSPTASTSYEQYF,TGTGCCAGCTCACCTACAGCTTCCACTTCCTACGAGCAGTACTTC
.,TRBV19,TRBJ2-5,CASSPKGQGIQTQYF,TGTGCCAGTAGTCCCAAGGGGCAGGGGATACAGACCCAGTACTTC
TRBD1,TRBV30,TRBJ1-1,CAWNRGPNTEAFF,TGTGCCTGGAACAGGGGTCCGAACACTGAAGCTTTCTTT
.,TRBV2,TRBJ2-5,CASSEALPTETQYF,TGTGCCAGCAGTGAAGCGCTTCCTACGGAGACCCAGTACTTC
TRBD2,TRBV10-1,TRBJ2-1,CASSDRLAGANEQFF,TGCGCCAGCAGTGATCGGCTAGCGGGAGCCAATGAGCAGTTCTTC
TRBD1,TRBV5-5,TRBJ1-2,CASSLQGRSNYGYTF,TGTGCCAGCAGCCTACAGGGGCGATCTAACTATGGCTACACCTTC
TRBD1,TRBV9,TRBJ2-7,CASSVGGQGYEQYF,TGTGCCAGCAGCGTCGGGGGACAGGGGTACGAGCAGTACTTC
.,TRBV29-1,TRBJ2-7,CSAYPTIRSYEQYF,TGCAGCGCCTACCCCACTATCAGATCCTACGAGCAGTACTTC
TRBD1,TRBV6-5,TRBJ2-5,CASSLGQGRETQYF,TGTGCCAGCAGTCTGGGACAGGGAAGGGAGACCCAGTACTTC
.,TRBV9,TRBJ1-5,CASSVGGINQPQHF,TGTGCCAGCAGCGTAGGAGGGATTAATCAGCCCCAGCATTTT
.,TRBV19,TRBJ1-1,CASSMGRTNTEAFF,TGTGCCAGTAGTATGGGCAGGACTAACACTGAAGCTTTCTTT
TRBD1,TRBV18,TRBJ1-1,CASSPSGGQTMNTEAFF,TGTGCCAGCTCACCCTCCGGGGGACAGACCATGAACACTGAAGCTTTCTTT
TRBD1,TRBV19,TRBJ1-1,CASSISGGKFYTEAFF,TGTGCCAGTAGTATTTCAGGGGGAAAGTTCTACACTGAAGCTTTCTTT
.,TRBV7-8,TRBJ1-4,CASSPQTGFNEKLFF,TGTGCCAGCAGCCCCCAGACAGGATTTAATGAAAAACTGTTTTTT
.,TRBV2,TRBJ1-2,CASSEGRGLIAGYTF,TGTGCCAGCAGTGAAGGTAGGGGCCTAATTGCTGGCTACACCTTC
TRBD2,TRBV7-9,TRBJ2-7,CASSNHRVTSGSYEQYF,TGTGCCAGCAGCAACCACAGGGTGACTAGCGGTTCCTACGAGCAGTACTTC
.,TRBV30,TRBJ1-5,CAWSGQSNQPQHF,TGTGCCTGGAGTGGGCAGTCCAATCAGCCCCAGCATTTT
TRBD2,TRBV6-5,TRBJ2-5,CASSYSPLAGGLEDF,TGTGCCAGCAGTTACTCCCCCCTAGCGGGAGGGTTAGAGGACTTC
TRBD2,TRBV7-9,TRBJ2-5,CASDPGGETQYF,TGTGCCAGCGACCCGGGGGGGGAGACCCAGTACTTC
TRBD1,TRBV5-1,TRBJ2-5,CASSFQGAVRETQYF,TGCGCCAGCAGCTTCCAGGGGGCCGTAAGAGAGACCCAGTACTTC
TRBD1,TRBV14,TRBJ2-7,CASSQEGQGYWGSYEQYF,TGTGCCAGCAGCCAAGAGGGACAGGGGTATTGGGGCTCCTACGAGCAGTACTTC
.,TRBV13,TRBJ1-2,CASSSTVNYGYTF,TGTGCCAGCAGCTCGACAGTGAACTATGGCTACACCTTC
.,TRBV7-2,TRBJ2-7,CASSPAYEQYF,TGTGCCAGCAGCCCCGCCTACGAGCAGTACTTC
.,TRBV7-9,TRBJ2-3,CASSFGASGRGQYF,TGTGCCAGCAGCTTCGGCGCTTCAGGCCGGGGGCAGTATTTT
.,TRBV28,TRBJ2-7,CASSLVAGGGPSYEQYF,TGTGCCAGCAGTTTAGTGGCGGGCGGGGGCCCCTCCTACGAGCAGTACTTC
.,TRBV10-3,TRBJ1-1,CAIRGAGDEAFF,TGTGCCATCAGGGGGGCAGGGGATGAAGCTTTCTTT
TRBD2,TRBV2,TRBJ2-6,CASSEGKGAGGVLTF,TGTGCCAGCAGTGAAGGGAAGGGAGCGGGGGGCGTCCTGACTTTC
.,TRBV7-8,TRBJ2-6,CASSPPGLSGANVLTF,TGTGCCAGCAGCCCCCCTGGCCTCTCTGGGGCCAACGTCCTGACTTTC
TRBD2,TRBV4-1,TRBJ2-7,CASSPLAGARYEQYF,TGCGCCAGCAGCCCCCTAGCGGGAGCACGGTACGAGCAGTACTTC
.,TRBV30,TRBJ1-1,CAWSVLSLSNTEAFF,TGTGCCTGGAGTGTACTAAGTCTCAGTAACACTGAAGCTTTCTTT
.,TRBV14,TRBJ2-1,CASTGTSYNEQFF,TGTGCCAGCACAGGGACTTCCTACAATGAGCAGTTCTTC
.,TRBV18,TRBJ2-1,CASSPLASAEQFF,TGTGCCAGCTCACCATTAGCCAGCGCTGAGCAGTTCTTC
.,TRBV15,TRBJ1-1,CATSGGGVLNTEAFF,TGTGCCACCAGCGGGGGAGGAGTATTGAACACTGAAGCTTTCTTT
TRBD1,TRBV7-9,TRBJ2-6,CASSTGTGNGANVLTF,TGTGCCAGCAGCACCGGGACAGGGAACGGGGCCAACGTCCTGACTTTC
TRBD2,TRBV9,TRBJ2-7,CASSERTSGTYEQYF,TGTGCCAGCAGCGAAAGGACTAGCGGGACCTACGAGCAGTACTTC
.,TRBV5-3,TRBJ2-3,CARSPFLTDTQYF,TGTGCCAGAAGCCCCTTTCTCACAGATACGCAGTATTTT
TRBD1,TRBV6-1,TRBJ2-1,CASRETGTGGEQFF,TGTGCCAGCAGAGAAACAGGGACAGGGGGTGAGCAGTTCTTC
.,TRBV28,TRBJ2-3,CASSAATTDTQYF,TGTGCCAGCAGCGCGGCGACCACAGATACGCAGTATTTT
TRBD1,TRBV11-2,TRBJ1-2,CASSQGDGYTF,TGTGCCAGCAGCCAGGGGGATGGCTACACCTTC
.,TRBV5-8,TRBJ1-1,CASSFGGGKIEAFF,TGTGCCAGCAGCTTTGGGGGGGGGAAAATTGAAGCTTTCTTT
.,TRBV6-5,TRBJ1-1,CASSYGGLTLAEAFF,TGTGCCAGCAGTTACGGTGGACTAACCCTCGCTGAAGCTTTCTTT
.,TRBV19,TRBJ1-1,CASSRGANTEAFF,TGTGCCAGTAGCCGGGGGGCGAACACTGAAGCTTTCTTT
TRBD2,TRBV6-1,TRBJ2-5,CASSEAGGTSKETQYF,TGTGCCAGCAGTGAAGCGGGAGGGACTTCCAAAGAGACCCAGTACTTC
.,TRBV18,TRBJ1-1,CASSPRGGEAFF,TGTGCCAGCTCACCAAGGGGGGGTGAAGCTTTCTTT
TRBD1,TRBV2,TRBJ2-1,CASSETGVNEQFF,TGTGCCAGCAGTGAGACAGGGGTCAATGAGCAGTTCTTC
.,TRBV10-2,TRBJ2-7,CASSGGSSYEQYF,TGCGCCAGCAGTGGGGGCAGCTCCTACGAGCAGTACTTC